The rows below give T cell receptor beta chains drawn from one sample of a study of CD8 T cells in Susac syndrome. One entry per CDR3 protein, called by TCRdb with MiXCR from the immunoSEQ multiplex PCR reads. The sample includes over 100,000 distinct CDR3 sequences, roughly 95% seen only once; the top ten take 0.13% to 0.15%. The sequenced sample consisted of CD4+ T cells from PBMCs. These receptors were collected from a human donor with Susac syndrome. CDR3s leave out the opening cysteine and the closing phenylalanine or tryptophan.

j_call	v_call	cdr3_aa
TRBJ1-1	TRBV3-1	ASNTGDSEAF
TRBJ2-6	TRBV5-1	ASSAGQINSGANVLT
TRBJ2-2	TRBV20-1	SASPSMNTGELF
TRBJ2-1	TRBV28	ASSLLAFLDYNEQF
TRBJ1-2	TRBV7-8	ASSLGQGRYGYT
TRBJ2-6	TRBV29-1	SVAGTGANVLT
TRBJ2-6	TRBV18	ASSEDIPAHSGANVLT
TRBJ2-5	TRBV9	ANSVDRGVGETQY
TRBJ2-7	TRBV12-3/TRBV12-4	ASSQDFWLQY
TRBJ1-1	TRBV30	AWSLQVNTEAF
TRBJ2-7	TRBV7-2	ASSFSGDEQY
TRBJ2-7	TRBV4-3	ASSQDINRAHEQY
TRBJ2-1	TRBV7-2	ASSLGSSSAPYNEQF
TRBJ1-1	TRBV4-1	ASSQVFQVHTEAF
TRBJ2-7	TRBV5-1	ASSPQGLNEQY
TRBJ1-2	TRBV29-1	SVLRGGYGYT
TRBJ1-1	TRBV12-3/TRBV12-4	ANRKSGNTEAF
TRBJ2-3	TRBV7-8	ASSSWGKADTQY
TRBJ2-5	TRBV9	ASSVVEGETQY
TRBJ2-7	TRBV15	ATSRVFPRDRDHEQY
TRBJ2-3	TRBV28	ASSLNAGRTDTQY
TRBJ1-2	TRBV7-9	ASSLVKVSSYGYT
TRBJ1-2	TRBV29-1	SVGGGYT
TRBJ2-3	TRBV28	ASSLWASGPSTDTQY
TRBJ2-7	TRBV29-1	SVRGSYEQY
TRBJ2-1	TRBV29-1	SVQLGNEQF
TRBJ2-1	TRBV10-3	AISASGQGYNEQF